This is a list of T cell receptor beta chains from one sample in a study of blood T cell repertoires in COVID-19. TCRdb's copy holds only in-frame clones and misses some; the assay was immunoSEQ multiplex PCR. The table includes 200,000 to 300,000 clones, roughly 85% detected once. Input material: peripheral blood. The receptors shown here come from a man aged 45-60 years with COVID-19, enrolled during active disease. Both conserved end residues are part of each CDR3. Each record gives: D gene, V gene, J gene, clone size, CDR3 protein, CDR3 DNA. D genes are given only for firm matches. Size values are once, few and many counts, or a class for expanded clones, and some rows have none.

>TRBD1|TRBV3-1/TRBV3-2|TRBJ2-2|NA
CASSQVYPTGTDTGELFF
TGTGCCAGCAGCCAAGTATACCCGACAGGGACGGACACCGGGGAGCTGTTTTTT
>NA|TRBV30|TRBJ2-7|NA
CAWSKQSYEQYF
TGTGCCTGGAGTAAACAATCGTACGAGCAGTACTTC
>NA|TRBV10-3|TRBJ1-3|NA
CAIKGGAGNTIYF
TGTGCCATCAAAGGAGGGGCTGGAAACACCATATATTTT
>NA|TRBV28|TRBJ1-2|NA
CASSFVNYGYTF
TGTGCCAGCAGTTTCGTTAACTATGGCTACACCTTC
>NA|TRBV15|TRBJ2-7|NA
CATSRDSFYEQYF
TGTGCCACCAGCAGAGATTCTTTCTACGAGCAGTACTTC
>TRBD2|TRBV24-1|TRBJ2-5|NA
CATSDLLAGGYETQYF
TGTGCCACCAGTGATTTACTAGCGGGGGGTTATGAGACCCAGTACTTC
>TRBD1|TRBV4-3|TRBJ2-2|few
CASSRSGQGAGELFF
TGCGCCAGCTCCCGCTCGGGACAGGGGGCCGGGGAGCTGTTTTTT
>NA|TRBV11-2|TRBJ1-1|NA
CASWGSNTEAFF
TGTGCCAGTTGGGGCAGTAACACTGAAGCTTTCTTT
>TRBD2|TRBV30|TRBJ2-2|NA
CACPGTSGTGELFF
TGTGCCTGCCCCGGGACTAGCGGTACCGGGGAGCTGTTTTTT
>NA|TRBV27|TRBJ1-4|NA
CASSFGGSNEKLFF
TGTGCCAGCAGTTTTGGGGGGTCTAATGAAAAACTGTTTTTT
>NA|TRBV6-5|TRBJ2-2|NA
CASSYSGLKTGELFF
TGTGCCAGCAGTTACTCGGGGCTAAAGACCGGGGAGCTGTTTTTT
>NA|TRBV6-1|TRBJ1-5|NA
CASSEGGVNQPQHF
TGTGCCAGCAGTGAGGGGGGAGTGAACCAGCCCCAGCATTTT
>NA|TRBV18|TRBJ1-6|once
CASSDRQDHSPLHF
TGTGCCAGCTCAGATAGACAGGATCATTCACCCCTCCACTTT
>NA|TRBV19|TRBJ2-1|NA
CASSSGGDYNEQFF
TGTGCCAGTAGTTCGGGGGGCGACTACAATGAGCAGTTCTTC
>NA|TRBV6-5|TRBJ2-1|NA
CASSPQVRSYNEQFF
TGTGCCAGCAGTCCACAGGTGCGGTCCTACAATGAGCAGTTCTTC
>TRBD1|TRBV15|TRBJ2-3|NA
CATSERQGEWTDTQYF
TGTGCCACCAGCGAGAGACAGGGGGAATGGACAGATACGCAGTATTTT
>NA|TRBV7-9|TRBJ2-2|NA
CASSLETGQLFF
TGTGCCAGCAGCTTAGAAACAGGGCAGCTGTTTTTT
>NA|TRBV7-3|TRBJ1-1|few
CASSLYVDTEAFF
TGTGCCAGCAGCTTATATGTAGATACTGAAGCTTTCTTT